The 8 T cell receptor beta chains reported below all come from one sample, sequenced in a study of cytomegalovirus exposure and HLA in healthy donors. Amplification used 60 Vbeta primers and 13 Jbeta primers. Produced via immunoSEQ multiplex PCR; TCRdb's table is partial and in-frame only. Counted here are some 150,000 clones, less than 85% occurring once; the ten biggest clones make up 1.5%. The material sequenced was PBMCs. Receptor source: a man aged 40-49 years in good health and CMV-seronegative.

This chain's CDR3 is CASRQRPGYGYTF. The CDR3 DNA is TGTGCCAGCCGACAACGTCCAGGGTATGGCTACACCTTC. This sequence joins TRBV6-5 and TRBJ1-2; D perhaps matches TRBD1 (5 bases). Germline V gene lookup returns CDR1 MNHEY and CDR2 SVGAGI. V gave up 8 bases and J gave up 5 bases, with 15 bases separating them. This CDR3 comprises 13 residues.

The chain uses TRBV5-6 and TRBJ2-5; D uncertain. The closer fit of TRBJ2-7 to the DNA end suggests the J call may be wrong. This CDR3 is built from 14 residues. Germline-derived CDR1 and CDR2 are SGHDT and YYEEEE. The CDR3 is CASSLGPNDYEQYF. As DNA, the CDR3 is TGTGCCAGCAGCTTGGGCCCGAACGATTACGAGCAGTACTTC.

CDR3 in amino acids: CASSFLASAWRGNEQFF. In nucleotides, the CDR3 is TGTGCCAGCAGCTTTCTGGCTTCCGCTTGGAGGGGCAATGAGCAGTTCTTC. The chain links TRBV5-6 to TRBJ2-1; weak D call: TRBD2 (6 bases). Between the trimmed V and J ends, which lost 2 bases and 6 bases, there was a span of 21 bases. The CDR3 loop spans 17 amino acids. The germline V gene has CDR1 SGHDT and CDR2 YYEEEE.

The DNA for the CDR3 is TGTGCCAGCTCACTAGCGGTCCAAGAGACCCAGTACTTC. It codes for CASSLAVQETQYF. The V call is TRBV18, the J call TRBJ2-5, with a tentative D call TRBD2 (6 bases). The ends were cut back, 4 bases at V and 1 base at J, with 7 bases in the middle. Per germline, CDR1 KGHSH and CDR2 LQKENI. This CDR3 contains 13 residues. Full variable domain (missing parts from reference TRBV18 and TRBJ2-5): NAGVMQNPRHLVRRRGQEARLRCSPMKGHSHVYWYRQLPEEGLKFMVYLQKENIIDESGMPKERFSAEFPKEGPSILRIQQVVRGDSAAYFCASSLAVQETQYFGPGTRLLVL.

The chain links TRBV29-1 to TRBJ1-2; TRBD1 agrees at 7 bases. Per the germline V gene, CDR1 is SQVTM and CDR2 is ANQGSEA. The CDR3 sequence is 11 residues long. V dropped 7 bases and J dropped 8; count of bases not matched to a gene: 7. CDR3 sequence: CSAGTERGYTF. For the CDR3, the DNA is TGCAGCGCAGGGACAGAGCGCGGCTACACCTTC.

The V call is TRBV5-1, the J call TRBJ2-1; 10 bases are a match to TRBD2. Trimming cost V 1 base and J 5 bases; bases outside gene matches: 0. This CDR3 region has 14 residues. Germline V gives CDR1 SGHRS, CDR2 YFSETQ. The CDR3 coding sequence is TGCGCCAGCAGCTTGACTAGCGGGGACAATGAGCAGTTCTTC. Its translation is CASSLTSGDNEQFF.

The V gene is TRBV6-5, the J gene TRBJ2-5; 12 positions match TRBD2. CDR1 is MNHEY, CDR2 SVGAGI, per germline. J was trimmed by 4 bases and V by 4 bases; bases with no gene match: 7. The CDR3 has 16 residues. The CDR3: CASSSYETSGRETQYF. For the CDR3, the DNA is TGTGCCAGCAGTTCCTATGAGACTAGCGGGAGAGAGACCCAGTACTTC.

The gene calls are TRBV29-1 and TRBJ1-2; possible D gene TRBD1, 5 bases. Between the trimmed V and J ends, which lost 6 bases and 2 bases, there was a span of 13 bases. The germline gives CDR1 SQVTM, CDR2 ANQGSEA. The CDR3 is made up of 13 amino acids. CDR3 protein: CSVSDRKNYGYTF. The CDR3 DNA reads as TGCAGCGTATCTGACAGAAAGAACTATGGCTACACCTTC. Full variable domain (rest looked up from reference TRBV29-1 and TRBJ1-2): SAVISQKPSRDICQRGTSLTIQCQVDSQVTMMFWYRQQPGQSLTLIATANQGSEATYESGFVIDKFPISRPNLTFSTLTVSNMSPEDSSIYLCSVSDRKNYGYTFGSGTRLTVV.